This T cell receptor beta chain was captured by sequencing in a study of blood T cells in healthy people across ages. Whole-study findings and limits: Relative to aged donors, long-lived donors carried more naive CD4+ cells and displayed higher diversity. The unsorted PBMCs prevented any conclusive comparison of naive versus antigen-experienced cells.

Then a second PCR, running about 6 to 12 cycles, was carried out with a sample-barcoded 5' primer and a J-beta primer mix. A single record per CDR3 protein comes from TCRdb applying MiXCR to the 5' RACE reads. The sample has some 1.5 million distinct CDR3 sequences; approximately 43% are singletons. On this clonotype itself: Its antigen remains unidentified.

V lost 3 bases and J lost 7, with 23 bases in between. CDR3 size: 16 residues. Germline assignment: CDR1 SGHRS and CDR2 YFSETQ. V and J are TRBV5-1 and TRBJ2-7; the D is unclear. The sample was blood. This receptor was obtained from a woman under 30 in good health. CDR3 DNA sequence: TGCGCCAGCAGCTCATCCTCCAGCCTCATGTACAATGAGCAGTACTTC. This encodes CASSSSSSLMYNEQYF.